Sequencing of this TCR beta chain was carried out in a study of T cell responses to AZD1222 COVID-19 vaccine (dated by TCRdb to the early 2020s). The study in broad terms: AZD1222 recipients given second doses at about 4 weeks or at about 12 weeks were pooled, since spike-specific TCR depth and breadth were not found to differ between the two schedules. A total of under 250 trial participants underwent TCR sequencing, of whom some 200 had received two doses of AZD1222 and some 26 had received two doses of the MenACWY control vaccine. Trial participants were enrolled into age subgroups of 18-55, 56-69 and 70-plus years, which contained approximately 150, 30 and 60 TCR-sequenced participants, respectively. The research as a whole found: Reportedly, close to half of the unique spike-specific TCRs recognized epitopes lying outside the regions that are mutated in the B.1.351 and B.1.1.7 variants. After two AZD1222 doses, both the breadth and the depth of spike-specific TCRs were significantly higher than at day 0 and than in MenACWY recipients. Only five or six AZD1222 recipients were SARS-CoV-2 seropositive at baseline, limiting conclusions about previously exposed vaccinees. Participants were mostly white British, with more females than males. The authors suggested clonal diversity may have been underestimated. Because no samples from the day 14 peak response were available, repertoires could be characterized only after the peak T cell response. In the small 56-69-year group, the increase in depth fell short of significance, most likely because of low power. The whole spike protein was spanned by vaccine-associated CD4 TCRs, and dominant responses were seen in regions 160-218 and 743-854.

The CDR3 regions of human TCRbeta chains were analyzed by immunosequencing. On the authors' methods: TCRs in the repertoires were compared against a reference library of SARS-CoV-2-specific TCRs that had been generated with the MIRA antigen-specificity platform. Breadth meant the fraction of unique TCRs that were SARS-CoV-2-associated, whereas depth meant the fraction of total T cells that were SARS-CoV-2-associated. Each spike-specific TCR was assigned to its reactive spike region and to a CD4 or CD8 class using the MIRA data. Log10-transformed breadth and depth values were compared by one-way ANOVA with Sidak's multiple comparisons tests. TCRdb holds this immuneACCESS table with in-frame rearrangements only. Some clones are missing; in checked studies, unresolved V genes explain under half, and the rest has no known cause. V and J calls and clone size are given by that table; D and trimming were obtained from the DNA. For this sample there are some 130,000 clones; roughly 80% appear just once. In total, the top ten clones hold about 4% of the sample.

CDR3 length: 11 amino acids, cysteine to phenylalanine. Just the 33-base CDR3 DNA is kept, in frame starting at base 1. Reading the germline V gene gives CDR1 SGHAT and CDR2 FQNNGV. Trimming removed 2 bases from V and 5 bases from J, leaving 3 bases between the germline ends. The time point label for this specimen denotes: baseline before first vaccination. Samples from vaccinated people were obtained from the UK trials COV001 and COV002, which included a single-blind randomized controlled phase 2/3 trial of AZD1222 (ChAdOx1 nCoV-19) in healthy adults. For TCRbeta chain sequencing, PBMC samples from trial participants were taken at day 0 and at day 28 after the second dose. Details on this clone: What antigen it recognizes has not been identified. No quality values exist for individual bases; no much larger clone is one base distant. Other DNA sequences of this sample code for an identical CDR3.

This sequence originates from an adult in good health. Sequencing used peripheral blood, obtained on day 0 of AZD1222 vaccination. The V gene is TRBV11-2 and the J gene is TRBJ1-1; no D gene call is confident. The CDR3 reads CASSLYTEAFF. The sequence in DNA is TGTGCCAGCAGCTTATATACTGAAGCTTTCTTT.